Below, 29 T cell receptor beta chains from the same sample are listed, as sequenced in a study of blood T cell repertoires in COVID-19. The method was immunoSEQ multiplex PCR; TCRdb's version includes in-frame clones alone and lacks a portion of them. Here the sample spans roughly 80,000 clones, roughly nine tenths being singletons. The sequenced sample consisted of peripheral blood. The receptor source for this set is a man older than 75 in a cohort sampled during active COVID-19.

This chain joins TRBV12-3 or TRBV12-4 and TRBJ1-3; D not certain. The CDR3 runs 13 residues. V lost 6 bases, J lost 3 bases, and 9 bases lay in between. The CDR3 is CASSLLDGNTIYF. CDR3 bases: TGTGCCAGCAGCTTACTAGATGGAAACACCATATATTTT.

The chain couples TRBV7-2 to TRBJ1-2; D is undetermined. Trimming took 1 base from V and 8 from J, leaving 8 bases between them. This CDR3 has 12 residues. The germline V gene encodes CDR1 SGHTA and CDR2 FQGNSA. CDR3 residues: CASSLDGWGYTF. For the CDR3, the DNA is TGTGCCAGCAGCTTAGACGGGTGGGGCTACACCTTC. The full variable domain, rest sourced from reference TRBV7-2 and TRBJ1-2, is GAGVSQSPSNKVTEKGKDVELRCDPISGHTALYWYRQSLGQGLEFLIYFQGNSAPDKSGLPSDRFSAERTGGSVSTLTIQRTQQEDSAVYLCASSLDGWGYTFGSGTRLTVV.

The rearrangement joins TRBV11-2 to TRBJ2-7, with no clear D. Trimming took off 2 bases at V and 1 base at J, with 18 bases between the two ends. The length of the CDR3 is 17 residues. Germline CDR1 is SGHAT and CDR2 is FQNNGV. In DNA form, the CDR3 reads TGTGCCAGCAGCTTAAATGACGGCAGGCTTTTTTCCTACGAGCAGTACGTC. Amino acids: CASSLNDGRLFSYEQYV.

This chain uses TRBV5-1 with TRBJ2-5, with TRBD1 identical over 11 bases. Germline V gives CDR1 SGHRS, CDR2 YFSETQ. Unmatched junction bases numbered 6, after V lost 0 bases and J lost 5 bases. The CDR3 loop spans 16 amino acids. CDR3 nucleotide sequence: TGCGCCAGCAGCTTGGTTGGGACAGGGGGGACGGAGACCCAGTACTTC. Its protein is CASSLVGTGGTETQYF.

The genes are TRBV5-4 and TRBJ1-2, with 8 bases that match TRBD1. This CDR3 is 19 amino acids long. Germline V gene lookup returns CDR1 SGHNT and CDR2 YYREEE (reference sequence). J lost 2 bases, V lost 4 bases, and 19 bases had no gene match. DNA for the CDR3: TGTGCCAGCAGCCAGTCGAGCGGGCCAGGGGGCGCTGGAAACTATGGCTACACCTTC. This encodes CASSQSSGPGGAGNYGYTF.

The V gene is TRBV19, the J gene TRBJ1-6, with D perhaps TRBD1 (6 bases). Per the germline V gene, CDR1 is LNHDA and CDR2 is SQIVND (reference sequence). The CDR3 is made up of 14 amino acids. Trimming left V 6 bases short and J 6 bases short, with 12 bases between. CDR3 residues: CASRRDILNSPLHF. The CDR3 bases are TGTGCCAGTAGAAGGGACATCCTTAATTCACCCCTCCACTTT.

This chain connects TRBV7-2 to TRBJ2-1; TRBD2 matches at 7 bases. V lost 2 bases to trimming and J lost 9 bases; unmatched junction nucleotides: 4. This CDR3 is built from 13 residues. Per germline, CDR1 SGHTA and CDR2 FQGNSA. In DNA form, the CDR3 reads TGTGCCAGCAGCTTAATTCGGGGGGTTGAGCAGTTCTTC. Translated: CASSLIRGVEQFF.

This chain connects TRBV7-7 to TRBJ2-5; tentatively, D is TRBD1 (5 bases). Germline-derived CDR1 and CDR2 are SSHAT and FNYEAQ (reference sequence). Trimming took off 0 bases at V and 4 bases at J, with 9 bases between the two ends. The CDR3 totals 14 residues. CDR3 sequence: CASSLADISETQYF. The CDR3 region has the DNA TGTGCCAGCAGCTTAGCGGACATTTCAGAGACCCAGTACTTC.

The CDR3 coding sequence is TGTGCCATCACTACCGGCGGAGACGGCGATACGCAGTATTTT. It translates to CAITTGGDGDTQYF. The chain uses TRBV10-3 and TRBJ2-3; D is ambiguous. This CDR3 spans 14 amino acids. Germline V lookup: CDR1 ENHRY, CDR2 SYGVKD. The V gene lost 7 bases and the J gene lost 6 bases, with 17 bases spanning the gap.

Here the CDR3 DNA reads TGTGCCAGCAGTGCAGGAGGGAAGAATTCACCCCTCCACTTT. It translates to CASSAGGKNSPLHF. This rearrangement joins TRBV2 to TRBJ1-6; D gene uncertain. Germline-derived CDR1 and CDR2 are SNHLY and FYNNEI. This CDR3 is 14 amino acids long. V shed 4 bases and J shed 7 bases, with 11 bases lying between them. The variable domain in full, completed from reference TRBV2 and TRBJ1-6, reads EPEVTQTPSHQVTQMGQEVILRCVPISNHLYFYWYRQILGQKVEFLVSFYNNEISEKSEIFDDQFSVERPDGSNFTLKIRSTKLEDSAMYFCASSAGGKNSPLHFGNGTRLTVT.

The chain couples TRBV7-9 to TRBJ1-2; 7 nucleotides align to TRBD1. Germline CDR1 SEHNR, CDR2 FQNEAQ (reference sequence). V trimming: 5 bases; J trimming: 4 bases; junction bases outside the gene matches: 13. This CDR3 contains 16 residues. The CDR3 region has the DNA TGTGCCAGCAGCCTGATAGGGAGGACAGGCAGCTATGGCTACACCTTC. Translated: CASSLIGRTGSYGYTF.

The CDR3 region is CASRPPGAPDTQYF. The CDR3 coding sequence is TGTGCCAGCAGGCCTCCGGGTGCGCCAGATACGCAGTATTTT. This rearrangement joins TRBV6-5 to TRBJ2-3; D is unresolved. CDR1 and CDR2 (germline): MNHEY, SVGAGI. The CDR3 contains 14 residues. V was cut by 6 bases and J by 4 bases, with 14 bases left in between.

The chain links TRBV6-1 to TRBJ1-5; no definite D call. The CDR3 sequence is 16 residues long. CDR1 is MNHNS, CDR2 SASEGT, per germline. Between the trimmed V and J ends, which lost 0 bases and 5 bases, there was a span of 14 bases. In DNA form, the CDR3 reads TGTGCCAGCAGTGAAGCGATGAGGGCGGTATATCAGCCCCAGCATTTT. This gives the protein CASSEAMRAVYQPQHF.

The rearrangement links TRBV7-2 to TRBJ2-7; 8 nucleotides line up with TRBD1. The CDR3 has 13 amino acids. Germline V gene lookup returns CDR1 SGHTA and CDR2 FQGNSA. J gave up 2 bases and V 3 bases, and 0 bases lay outside the gene matches. The CDR3 is CASSLTGAYEQYF. The CDR3 region has the DNA TGTGCCAGCAGCTTGACAGGGGCCTACGAGCAGTACTTC.

The J gene is TRBJ2-3, the V gene TRBV11-2; the match to TRBD1 covers 8 bases. The CDR3 has 16 amino acids. Looked up from germline, CDR1 is SGHAT and CDR2 is FQNNGV. V shed 7 bases, J shed 7 bases, and the junction held 16 bases outside the gene matches. The CDR3 loop is CASTQGAGFLINTQYF. In DNA form, the CDR3 reads TGTGCCAGCACCCAGGGGGCCGGATTCCTAATTAATACGCAGTATTTT.

J is TRBJ2-7 and V is TRBV9; 8 bases agree with TRBD1. Germline assignment: CDR1 SGDLS and CDR2 YYNGEE. Trimming removed 2 bases from V and 6 bases from J; junction bases left unmatched: 4. There are 13 residues in the CDR3. CDR3 sequence (DNA): TGTGCCAGCAGCGTGAGAGGGACAGGCGAGCAGTACTTC. This translates into CASSVRGTGEQYF.

V is TRBV5-8 and J is TRBJ2-7, with TRBD1 matching over 7 bases. CDR3 length: 16 amino acids. The germline V gene encodes CDR1 SGHTS and CDR2 YDEGEE. The trim removed 4 bases at V and 0 bases at J, leaving 10 bases unmatched. The chain's CDR3 is CASSKRDSLSSYEQYV. The CDR3 bases are TGTGCCAGCAGCAAAAGGGACAGCCTGAGCTCCTACGAGCAGTACGTC.

The CDR3 DNA follows: TGTGCCAGCAGCTCAGGGGGCTACGAGCAGTACGTC. Translated: CASSSGGYEQYV. The chain joins TRBV6-2 or TRBV6-3 to TRBJ2-7; 7 bases are a match to TRBD1. The CDR3 is 12 residues long. In germline, CDR1 is MNHEY, CDR2 SVGEGT. J lost 3 bases, V lost 6 bases, and 2 bases had no gene match.

The chain has TRBV6-2 or TRBV6-3 and TRBJ1-4; a possible D gene is TRBD1 (5 bases). V was trimmed by 2 bases and J by 8 bases, leaving 12 bases between them. Per the germline V gene, CDR1 is MNHEY and CDR2 is SVGEGT. The length of the CDR3 is 14 residues. CDR3 protein: CASSYRGTGEKLFF. The CDR3 DNA reads TGTGCCAGCAGTTACAGGGGAACGGGCGAAAAACTGTTTTTT.

The gene calls are TRBV5-1 and TRBJ1-4, with D possibly matching TRBD1 (5 bases). Trimming pared 6 bases from V and 7 bases from J, leaving 19 bases between. Per the germline V gene, CDR1 is SGHRS and CDR2 is YFSETQ. The CDR3 sequence is 15 residues long. The CDR3 region is CASTKNGGLGEKLFF. The CDR3 DNA follows: TGCGCCAGCACTAAAAATGGGGGGTTGGGTGAAAAACTGTTTTTT.

V usage is TRBV6-5 and J usage is TRBJ2-1; 7 positions agree with TRBD1. V shed 8 bases, J shed 2 bases, and the junction held 3 bases outside the gene matches. The germline CDR1 and CDR2 sequences are MNHEY and SVGAGI. This CDR3 has 13 residues. The CDR3: CASRQGPYNEQFF. CDR3 DNA sequence: TGTGCCAGCCGACAGGGTCCCTACAATGAGCAGTTCTTC.

For the CDR3, the DNA is TGTGCCAGCAGTTACGCGACACCCCGGAACACCGGGGAGCTGTTTTTT. Protein: CASSYATPRNTGELFF. V usage is TRBV6-2 or TRBV6-3 and J usage is TRBJ2-2; D gene uncertain. The CDR3 loop spans 16 amino acids. Germline loops: CDR1 MNHEY, CDR2 SVGEGT. V lost 2 bases to trimming and J lost 1 base, with 11 bases between them.

The J gene is TRBJ2-5, the V gene TRBV12-3 or TRBV12-4, with 8 bases matching TRBD1. With 6 bases clipped from V and 9 bases from J, the junction kept 3 bases outside the gene matches. The CDR3 spans 11 residues. This CDR3 reads CASRQQGAQYF. DNA for the CDR3: TGTGCCAGCAGGCAACAGGGGGCCCAGTACTTC.

This clone appeared a single time. The gene calls are TRBV5-1 and TRBJ2-5, with 8 bases aligning to TRBD1. This CDR3 comprises 16 residues. The junction had 8 bases not matched to a gene; V was cut back by 0 bases and J by 4 bases. Germline V gene lookup returns CDR1 SGHRS and CDR2 YFSETQ. The CDR3 is CASSLGGMDRAETQYF. DNA of the CDR3: TGCGCCAGCAGCTTGGGTGGAATGGACAGGGCAGAGACCCAGTACTTC.

J is TRBJ1-2 and V is TRBV27; 8 nucleotides line up with TRBD1. V lost 5 bases to trimming and J lost 10 bases; unmatched junction nucleotides: 12. The germline gives CDR1 MNHEY, CDR2 SMNVEV (reference sequence). The CDR3 totals 14 residues. In DNA form, the CDR3 reads TGTGCCAGCAGTACCGGGACAGGATGGTTAGCCTACACCTTC. It codes for CASSTGTGWLAYTF.

The chain recombines TRBV6-6 with TRBJ1-4, with D perhaps matching TRBD1 (5 bases). Trimming removed 5 bases at V and 0 bases at J, with 16 bases between. Germline assignment: CDR1 MNHNY and CDR2 SVGAGI (reference sequence). The CDR3 is 17 residues long. CDR3 bases: TGTGCCAGCAGTCTTGGTCGACAGACTGCAACTAATGAAAAACTGTTTTTT. It codes for CASSLGRQTATNEKLFF.

This chain links TRBV23-1 with TRBJ2-7, with 11 bases aligning to TRBD1. TRBV23-1 is recorded as an ORF, its role being uncertain. The CDR3 extends over 15 amino acids. Trimming cost V 3 bases and J 2 bases; bases outside gene matches: 3. The CDR3 bases are TGCGCCAGCAGTCAGCCGGGACAGGGGGCCTACGAGCAGTACTTC. Translation: CASSQPGQGAYEQYF.

V usage is TRBV19 and J usage is TRBJ1-2; the match to TRBD1 covers 7 bases. Germline CDR1 is LNHDA and CDR2 is SQIVND (reference sequence). V was clipped by 1 base and J by 4 bases; unmatched bases: 3. CDR3 length equals 14 residues. CDR3 DNA sequence: TGTGCCAGTAGTATAGCAGGGGGTTTCTATGGCTACACCTTC. Translation gives CASSIAGGFYGYTF.

The V call is TRBV28, the J call TRBJ2-3; D possibly corresponds to TRBD1 (6 bases). Germline assignment: CDR1 MDHEN and CDR2 SYDVKM. Trimming shortened V by 1 base and J by 6 bases, and 11 bases separated the two germline ends. The CDR3 consists of 14 residues. The CDR3 region has the DNA TGTGCCAGCAGTTTATACAAGGGGGTTGATACGCAGTATTTT. It is translated as CASSLYKGVDTQYF.